These T cell receptor beta chains were read from a single sample in a study of blood T cell repertoires in COVID-19. The repertoire was sequenced with immunoSEQ multiplex PCR; TCRdb's copy has only in-frame clones and lacks some. There are around 110,000 clones in the sample; over 60% occur only once, and around 4.5% lies in the top ten. Material for sequencing was peripheral blood. All receptors derive from a man between 65 and 85 years old with acute or convalescent COVID-19. CDR3s include the opening cysteine and the closing phenylalanine or tryptophan. The D gene is left open where the match is weak. Size tells how often a clone was seen (once, few, many) or the class of an expanded clone, and some rows leave it out.

d_call clone_size j_call cdr3_length v_call cdr3_aa cdr3_nt
TRBD1 NA TRBJ2-3 13 TRBV29-1 CSGDRLGADTQYF TGCAGCGGGGACAGGTTAGGCGCAGATACGCAGTATTTT
NA NA TRBJ2-7 12 TRBV5-1 CASSTGYYEQYF TGCGCCAGCAGTACAGGGTACTACGAGCAGTACTTC
NA few TRBJ1-5 14 TRBV19 CASSNSQGNQPQHF TGTGCCAGTAGTAATAGTCAGGGGAATCAGCCCCAGCATTTT
NA NA TRBJ1-1 15 TRBV6-2/TRBV6-3 CASSYRRQRDTEAFF TGTGCCAGCAGTTACCGGAGACAGCGGGACACTGAAGCTTTCTTT
NA NA TRBJ2-3 14 TRBV5-1 CASSLGGSTDTQYF TGCGCCAGCAGCTTGGGAGGGAGCACAGATACGCAGTATTTT
NA NA TRBJ1-2 15 TRBV5-1 CASSRDTVGDYGYTF TGCGCCAGCAGCCGGGACACCGTAGGAGATTATGGCTACACCTTC
NA NA TRBJ2-5 14 TRBV5-1 CASSLGQVQETQYF TGCGCCAGCAGCTTGGGGCAGGTTCAAGAGACCCAGTACTTC
TRBD2 NA TRBJ2-2 16 TRBV5-1 CASSLIAGQNTGELFF TGCGCCAGCAGCCTGATAGCGGGTCAGAACACCGGGGAGCTGTTTTTT
TRBD1 NA TRBJ1-1 14 TRBV3-1/TRBV3-2 CASSQEVWTGEAFF TGTGCCAGCAGCCAAGAAGTCTGGACAGGAGAAGCTTTCTTT
NA NA TRBJ2-7 15 TRBV5-1 CASSLVAGGTYEQYF TGCGCCAGCAGCTTGGTAGCAGGGGGGACCTACGAGCAGTACTTC
NA NA TRBJ1-6 13 TRBV12-3/TRBV12-4 CASTWTLNSPLHF TGTGCCAGCACCTGGACTCTTAATTCACCCCTCCACTTT
NA few TRBJ1-2 15 TRBV5-6 CASSLAQGGAYGYTF TGTGCCAGCAGCTTGGCCCAAGGGGGAGCCTATGGCTACACCTTC
TRBD1 NA TRBJ1-1 12 TRBV14 CASSQASGQAFF TGTGCCAGCAGCCAAGCTTCGGGACAGGCTTTCTTT
TRBD1 NA TRBJ2-6 17 TRBV5-1 CASSLGTGGAGANVLTF TGCGCCAGCAGCCTCGGGACAGGGGGCGCTGGGGCCAACGTCCTGACTTTC
NA NA TRBJ2-7 11 TRBV20-1 CSARARAGQYF TGCAGTGCTAGGGCCAGGGCCGGGCAGTACTTC
NA NA TRBJ1-6 14 TRBV7-3 CASSSTGGDSPLHF TGTGCCAGCAGCTCAACCGGAGGTGATTCACCCCTCCACTTT
NA NA TRBJ1-6 13 TRBV2 CASRTGEDSPLHF TGTGCCAGCAGAACGGGGGAGGATTCACCCCTCCACTTT
NA NA TRBJ2-2 14 TRBV4-2 CASSPTEGTGELFF TGTGCCAGCAGCCCGACTGAGGGAACCGGGGAGCTGTTTTTT
TRBD1 NA TRBJ2-7 16 TRBV7-9 CASSYTFPGQGYEQYF TGTGCCAGCAGCTATACGTTCCCGGGACAGGGCTACGAGCAGTACTTC
TRBD2 few TRBJ2-1 16 TRBV5-1 CASSFTTSGGSNEQFF TGCGCCAGCAGCTTTACGACTAGCGGGGGGTCCAATGAGCAGTTCTTC
TRBD1 NA TRBJ1-1 15 TRBV19 CASSNKGGSGTEAFF TGTGCCAGTAGCAACAAAGGGGGCTCGGGCACTGAAGCTTTCTTT
NA NA TRBJ1-1 11 TRBV3-1/TRBV3-2 CASSALQSAFF TGTGCCAGCAGCGCCCTTCAGTCAGCTTTCTTT
TRBD1 NA TRBJ1-2 14 TRBV25-1 CASSQQGVNYGYTF TGTGCCAGCAGTCAACAGGGGGTGAACTATGGCTACACCTTC
NA NA TRBJ1-5 14 TRBV7-9 CASSFAGDGQPQHF TGTGCCAGCAGCTTTGCAGGGGACGGCCAGCCCCAGCATTTT
TRBD2 few TRBJ2-5 13 TRBV2 CARGTSGGETQYF TGTGCCAGGGGGACTAGCGGGGGTGAGACCCAGTACTTC
TRBD1 NA TRBJ1-5 16 TRBV27 CASSTWTGGGNQPQHF TGTGCCAGCAGTACCTGGACAGGGGGTGGGAATCAGCCCCAGCATTTT